This T cell receptor (beta chain) was recovered during a study of T-cell reconstitution after alpha-beta-depleted transplantation in children. Study-wide points: At the one-year point after transplant, T-cell counts and TCRbeta diversity were found to come mostly from T cells that had been newly produced.

On this clonotype itself: Its antigen is unidentified.

Unique molecular identifiers were built into the TCRbeta library. TCRdb independently ran MiXCR on the PCR reads; one entry per CDR3 protein. The sample has a few hundred thousand distinct CDR3 sequences; 11% are singletons. The germline gives CDR1 SGHRS, CDR2 YFSETQ. Trimming removed 5 bases from V and 5 bases from J; junction bases left unmatched: 11. The CDR3 runs to 15 residues. The receptor comes from a child in the first two years of life with acute myeloid leukemia, due to receive a stem cell transplant. This chain connects TRBV5-1 to TRBJ2-7, with 9 bases fitting TRBD2. The starting material was PBMCs, obtained before TCRalphabeta/CD19-depleted stem cell transplant. The CDR3: CASSPSPGLADEQYF. Here the CDR3 DNA reads TGCGCCAGCAGTCCAAGTCCGGGACTAGCTGACGAGCAGTACTTC. The full variable domain, its missing parts supplied by reference TRBV5-1 and TRBJ2-7, is KAGVTQTPRYLIKTRGQQVTLSCSPISGHRSVSWYQQTPGQGLQFLFEYFSETQRNKGNFPGRFSGRQFSNSRSEMNVSTLELGDSALYLCASSPSPGLADEQYFGPGTRLTVT.